The 27 T cell receptor beta chains given below trace back to one sample, sequenced in a study of blood T cell repertoires in COVID-19 (TCRdb year 2020). The method was the immunoSEQ multiplex PCR assay. As stored in TCRdb, this immuneACCESS dataset retains in-frame rearrangements with V and J assigned. A fraction of the clones does not appear; measured against another copy, unresolved V genes explain less than half of the discrepancy, and the remainder lacks a known reason. The sample table holds about 210,000 clones, of which about 88% were seen once. Around 4.8% of the sample lies in the top ten. Material for sequencing was peripheral blood. The receptors come from a woman in her 40s with acute or convalescent COVID-19.

The J gene is TRBJ1-2, the V gene TRBV6-5, with D perhaps TRBD1 (6 bases). Germline V lookup: CDR1 MNHEY, CDR2 SVGAGI. With 6 bases removed from V and 3 bases from J, the gap between germline ends came to 14 bases. The CDR3 is made up of 14 amino acids. For the CDR3, the DNA is TGTGCCAGCAGCCTAGGAAGGACAGACTATGGCTACACCTTC. Translating gives CASSLGRTDYGYTF.

The chain uses TRBV30 and TRBJ1-5, with D possibly TRBD1 on 5 matching bases. V was pared by 3 bases and J by 8 bases, with 17 bases between. From germline, CDR1 is GTSNPN and CDR2 SVGIG (reference sequence). The CDR3 has 14 residues. The CDR3: CAWRRAFTGEPQHF. CDR3 sequence (DNA): TGTGCCTGGAGACGAGCCTTCACAGGCGAGCCCCAGCATTTT.

The V call is TRBV6-5, the J call TRBJ2-4, with 8 bases that match TRBD1. The CDR3 is made up of 13 amino acids. The junction had 7 bases not matched to a gene; V was cut back by 10 bases and J by 5 bases. Germline CDR1 reads MNHEY; CDR2 reads SVGAGI. This CDR3 reads CAMQDRDQNIQYF. The CDR3 coding sequence is TGTGCCATGCAGGACAGGGACCAAAACATTCAGTACTTC.

The V gene is TRBV6-5, the J gene TRBJ2-7, with D perhaps TRBD1 (5 bases). The CDR3 contains 15 residues. Germline lookup yields CDR1 MNHEY and CDR2 SVGAGI. Trimming stripped 0 bases from V and 1 base from J, with 10 bases between. CDR3 residues: CASSYSCRVSYEQYV. CDR3 DNA sequence: TGTGCCAGCAGTTACTCTTGCAGGGTGTCCTACGAGCAGTACGTC.

The rearrangement links TRBV5-1 to TRBJ1-6; D unresolved. This CDR3 spans 15 amino acids. V was shortened by 0 bases and J by 11 bases, with 15 bases between the two germline ends. Per the germline V gene, CDR1 is SGHRS and CDR2 is YFSETQ. For the CDR3, the DNA is TGCGCCAGCAGCTTGGCCCCCGGGAATGAAGCACCCCTCCACTTT. Protein product: CASSLAPGNEAPLHF.

The chain uses TRBV2 and TRBJ1-5, with D possibly being TRBD1 (5 bases). Trimming stripped 4 bases from V and 10 bases from J, with 14 bases between. Germline V gene sequence: CDR1 SNHLY, CDR2 FYNNEI. CDR3 length equals 13 residues. The CDR3 sequence is CASSGQPPEPQHF. CDR3 nucleotides: TGTGCCAGCAGTGGACAGCCACCGGAACCCCAGCATTTT.

V gene TRBV18 combines with J gene TRBJ2-5; D is possibly TRBD1 (6 bases). This CDR3 region has 13 residues. CDR1 is KGHSH and CDR2 is LQKENI in the germline V gene. V lost 6 bases to trimming and J lost 1 base, with 9 bases between them. The CDR3, as DNA: TGTGCCAGCTCCCTGGGGGCCCAAGAGACCCAGTACTTC. This encodes CASSLGAQETQYF.

This rearrangement joins TRBV5-1 to TRBJ1-2; 7 nucleotides agree with TRBD1. The CDR3 spans 15 residues. Per the germline V gene, CDR1 is SGHRS and CDR2 is YFSETQ. V was clipped by 4 bases and J by 2 bases; unmatched bases: 8. The chain's CDR3 is CASSNHRGENYGYTF. CDR3 sequence (DNA): TGCGCCAGCAGCAACCACAGGGGCGAGAACTATGGCTACACCTTC.

In DNA, the CDR3 is TGTGCCAGCAGCTTGGTCCAGGGGACCTATGGCTACACCTTC. As protein: CASSLVQGTYGYTF. This chain joins TRBV5-6 and TRBJ1-2; maybe TRBD1 (6 bases). V lost 0 bases, J lost 4 bases, and 10 bases lay in between. Per germline, CDR1 SGHDT and CDR2 YYEEEE. This CDR3 region has 14 residues.

V usage is TRBV5-1 and J usage is TRBJ1-5; D is unclear. V lost 1 base, J lost 5 bases, and 13 bases lay in between. The CDR3 runs 15 residues. Looked up from germline, CDR1 is SGHRS and CDR2 is YFSETQ. The CDR3 nucleotides read TGCGCCAGCAGCTTGTTCGGGTTTGGCGATCAGCCCCAGCATTTT. Its protein is CASSLFGFGDQPQHF.

This rearrangement joins TRBV25-1 to TRBJ1-2, with TRBD1 identical over 8 bases. The V and J ends lost 1 base and 8 bases, in that order; junction bases with no gene match: 12. This CDR3 spans 16 amino acids. Germline CDR1 is MGHDK and CDR2 is SYGVNS. The CDR3 region is CASSEFNRGESGGYTF. The CDR3 DNA reads as TGTGCCAGCAGTGAATTCAACAGGGGGGAGTCTGGCGGCTACACCTTC.

This clone was observed a handful of times. The genes are TRBV5-1 and TRBJ1-4, with no clear D. The CDR3 length is 14 residues. V was cut by 4 bases and J by 8 bases, with 15 bases left in between. In germline, CDR1 is SGHRS, CDR2 YFSETQ. The CDR3 nucleotides are TGCGCCAGCAGCCGAGACTGGGAGAGGGAAAAACTGTTTTTT. It yields the protein CASSRDWEREKLFF.

The chain combines TRBV5-8 with TRBJ2-6; no reliable D call. Trimming left V 0 bases short and J 0 bases short, with 13 bases between. Germline CDR1 SGHTS, CDR2 YDEGEE. This CDR3 region has 18 residues. The CDR3 protein is CASSLGARSFSGANVLTF. The CDR3 region has the DNA TGTGCCAGCAGCTTGGGGGCGAGATCCTTCTCTGGGGCCAACGTCCTGACTTTC.

The chain recombines TRBV14 with TRBJ1-6; 10 nucleotides agree with TRBD1. The V gene end was trimmed by 1 base and the J gene end by 7 bases; junction bases not matched to a gene: 7. Germline V gene lookup returns CDR1 SGHDN and CDR2 FVKESK. The CDR3 extends over 17 amino acids. The CDR3 sequence: CASSQVSQGQGNSPLHF. Written as DNA, the CDR3 is TGTGCCAGCAGCCAAGTATCCCAGGGACAGGGGAATTCACCCCTCCACTTT.

This clone was detected many times. This chain joins TRBV6-1 and TRBJ1-2; 8 bases map to TRBD1. From germline, CDR1 is MNHNS and CDR2 SASEGT. This CDR3 has 14 residues. V lost 2 bases to trimming and J lost 4 bases; unmatched junction nucleotides: 3. The CDR3 spells CASSEQGASYGYTF. The DNA of the CDR3 is TGTGCCAGCAGTGAACAGGGGGCGAGCTATGGCTACACCTTC.

Only one count was recorded for this clone. The gene calls are TRBV5-1 and TRBJ1-2, with TRBD1 as a possible D gene (6 bases). V gave up 0 bases and J gave up 4 bases, with 16 bases separating them. CDR1 is SGHRS and CDR2 is YFSETQ in the germline V gene. The CDR3 is 16 residues long. The CDR3 DNA is TGCGCCAGCAGCTTGGCCATCACTGGGGGCAGCTATGGCTACACCTTC. The encoded protein is CASSLAITGGSYGYTF.

This clone appeared a single time. The chain joins TRBV18 to TRBJ1-1; tentatively, D is TRBD1 (6 bases). The CDR3 sequence is 15 residues long. Trimming shortened V by 7 bases and J by 0 bases, and 15 bases separated the two germline ends. Germline CDR1 and CDR2: KGHSH and LQKENI. The CDR3 loop is CASFKRGGMNTEAFF. In DNA, the CDR3 is TGTGCCAGCTTCAAGCGGGGGGGCATGAACACTGAAGCTTTCTTT.

The chain carries TRBV6-5 and TRBJ1-2; D perhaps matches TRBD1 (6 bases). From germline, CDR1 is MNHEY and CDR2 SVGAGI. Trimming removed 6 bases from V and 8 bases from J, with 19 bases in between. This CDR3 comprises 14 residues. The CDR3 loop reads CASRETVTGRGYTF. The CDR3, as DNA: TGTGCCAGCAGGGAGACAGTGACAGGACGCGGCTACACCTTC.

This clone showed up just once. The gene calls are TRBV5-1 and TRBJ1-1, with 8 bases lining up with TRBD1. The germline CDR1 and CDR2 sequences are SGHRS and YFSETQ. The length of the CDR3 is 15 residues. The ends lost 0 bases at V and 7 bases at J; junction bases unmatched: 8. The CDR3 DNA is TGCGCCAGCAGCTTGGTCGGCAGGGGGCCGGATGAAGCTTTCTTT. It encodes CASSLVGRGPDEAFF.

The V and J genes are TRBV6-5 and TRBJ1-4; D might be TRBD1 (6 bases). V lost 6 bases and J 10 bases, leaving 15 bases between the germline ends. Germline lookup yields CDR1 MNHEY and CDR2 SVGAGI. This CDR3 is 13 amino acids long. CDR3 in amino acids: CASRPGVGAKLFF. DNA of the CDR3: TGTGCCAGCAGACCAGGGGTGGGTGCAAAACTGTTTTTT.

The rearrangement joins TRBV6-6 to TRBJ2-3; 9 nucleotides match TRBD1. Losses at the gene ends were 6 bases for V and 4 bases for J; bases not matched to a gene: 11. The germline CDR1 and CDR2 sequences are MNHNY and SVGAGI (reference sequence). The CDR3 length is 16 residues. For the CDR3, the DNA is TGTGCCAGCAGACGGGCGGGACAGGGAGTTTCAGATACGCAGTATTTT. It is translated as CASRRAGQGVSDTQYF.

The V and J genes are TRBV7-6 and TRBJ2-3; D remains unclear. The CDR3 runs 16 residues. Germline V lookup: CDR1 SGHVS, CDR2 FNYEAQ. With 5 bases removed from V and 1 base from J, the gap between germline ends came to 16 bases. In nucleotides, the CDR3 is TGTGCCAGCAGCCCCCTGGCAGTCACAGGCACAGATACGCAGTATTTT. Translation gives CASSPLAVTGTDTQYF. Based on the CDR3 plus reference TRBV7-6 and TRBJ2-3, the full variable domain is GAGVSQSPRYKVTKRGQDVALRCDPISGHVSLYWYRQALGQGPEFLTYFNYEAQQDKSGLPNDRFSAERPEGSISTLTIQRTEQRDSAMYRCASSPLAVTGTDTQYFGPGTRLTVL.

The chain uses TRBV13 and TRBJ2-2; no clear D. The CDR3 runs to 13 residues. Germline lookup yields CDR1 PRHDT and CDR2 FYEKMQ (reference sequence). V lost 8 bases and J lost 1, with 8 bases in between. CDR3 region: CASRRENTGELFF. DNA for the CDR3: TGTGCCAGCCGAAGAGAGAACACCGGGGAGCTGTTTTTT.

The V call is TRBV5-6, the J call TRBJ1-2, with 8 bases that match TRBD1. V gave up 6 bases and J gave up 4 bases; unmatched junction bases: 11. This CDR3 is built from 15 residues. Germline-derived CDR1 and CDR2 are SGHDT and YYEEEE. CDR3 coding DNA: TGTGCCAGCAAACTTGGACAGGGTGTAGGCTATGGCTACACCTTC. Residues: CASKLGQGVGYGYTF.

This clone was counted once. J is TRBJ1-1 and V is TRBV19; D may be TRBD1 (5 bases). Trimming removed 5 bases from V and 0 bases from J, with 13 bases in between. This CDR3 has 15 residues. Germline V gene sequence: CDR1 LNHDA, CDR2 SQIVND (reference sequence). The CDR3: CASSATGTVNTEAFF. DNA of the CDR3: TGTGCCAGTAGTGCAACCGGGACTGTGAACACTGAAGCTTTCTTT.

The chain joins TRBV19 to TRBJ1-1, with TRBD1 as a possible D gene (5 bases). CDR3 length: 12 residues. Germline V CDR1 and CDR2: LNHDA, SQIVND (reference sequence). V lost 10 bases to trimming and J lost 1 base, with 10 bases between them. The CDR3 is CATRRGNTEAFF. The CDR3 DNA sequence: TGTGCCACCAGGAGGGGGAACACTGAAGCTTTCTTT.

The J gene is TRBJ2-3, the V gene TRBV7-2, with 16 bases matching TRBD2. V trimming: 5 bases; J trimming: 2 bases; junction bases outside the gene matches: 7. CDR1 SGHTA and CDR2 FQGNSA come from the germline V gene. The length of the CDR3 is 18 residues. DNA of the CDR3: TGTGCCAGCAGCGTGACGGGACTAGCGGGGGGGAACACAGATACGCAGTATTTT. Its protein product is CASSVTGLAGGNTDTQYF. Full variable domain (outside the CDR3, taken from reference TRBV7-2 and TRBJ2-3): GAGVSQSPSNKVTEKGKDVELRCDPISGHTALYWYRQSLGQGLEFLIYFQGNSAPDKSGLPSDRFSAERTGGSVSTLTIQRTQQEDSAVYLCASSVTGLAGGNTDTQYFGPGTRLTVL.